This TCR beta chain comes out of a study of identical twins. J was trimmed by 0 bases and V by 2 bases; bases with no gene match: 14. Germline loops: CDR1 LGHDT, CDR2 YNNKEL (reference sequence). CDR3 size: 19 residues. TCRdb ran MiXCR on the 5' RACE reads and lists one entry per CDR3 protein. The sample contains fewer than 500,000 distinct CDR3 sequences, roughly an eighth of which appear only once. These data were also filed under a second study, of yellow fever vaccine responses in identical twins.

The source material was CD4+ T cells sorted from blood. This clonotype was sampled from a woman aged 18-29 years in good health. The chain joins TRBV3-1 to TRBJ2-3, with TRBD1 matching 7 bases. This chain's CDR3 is CASSQTTGESRKSTDTQYF. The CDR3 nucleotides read TGTGCCAGCAGCCAAACAACAGGGGAAAGTCGGAAGAGCACAGATACGCAGTATTTT.